A selection of T cell receptor beta chains follows, all from one sample in a study of CD8+ T cells in alopecia areata. The protocol was immunoSEQ multiplex PCR, while the TCRdb copy is restricted to in-frame clones and leaves out a portion. Among 110,000 or so clones, roughly 56% were seen once, and the ten largest hold under 3.5%. Here the sequenced sample was CD4+ T cells sorted from blood, taken at week 24, from a patient treated with tofacitinib. The receptors derive from a human donor with alopecia areata. Each CDR3 is given with its conserved first and last residue. Each record gives: CDR3 length, clone size, D gene, J gene, V gene, CDR3 DNA, CDR3 protein. A D gene is named only where the DNA matches it firmly. The size entry is marked missing in some rows and otherwise reads once, few, many or a size class.

15 NA TRBD1 TRBJ1-5 TRBV7-2 TGTGCCAGCAGCTTAATGGGACAGGGTCATCAGCCCCAGCATTTT CASSLMGQGHQPQHF
15 NA TRBD1 TRBJ2-1 TRBV4-1 TGCGCCAGCAGCCCGTTTCTGGGACAGGGGTTTGAGCAGTTCTTC CASSPFLGQGFEQFF
14 NA NA TRBJ1-3 TRBV2 TGTGCCAGCAGTGTAGAGGCCCTACGAAACACCATATATTTT CASSVEALRNTIYF
16 few TRBD1 TRBJ2-7 TRBV7-2 TGTGCCAGCAGCCTACCTCAGGGACAGGGAACCTACGAGCAGTACTTC CASSLPQGQGTYEQYF
17 NA NA TRBJ2-7 TRBV7-8 TGTGCCAGCAGCGTCGGTCCAGGGCGGGTCAGGACCTACGAGCAGTACTTC CASSVGPGRVRTYEQYF
11 NA NA TRBJ1-1 TRBV20-1 TGCAGTGCCGAAGCGTTTAACGGGGCTTTCTTT CSAEAFNGAFF
13 few NA TRBJ2-7 TRBV7-9 TGTGCCAGCAGCTCCGGACAGACCTACGAGCAGTACTTC CASSSGQTYEQYF
14 NA NA TRBJ1-2 TRBV5-4 TGTGCCAGCAGCTCCGACCAGATGTCCTATGGCTACACCTTC CASSSDQMSYGYTF
12 NA NA TRBJ1-1 TRBV18 TGTGCCAGCTCACCATCCGGGACTGAAGCTTTCTTT CASSPSGTEAFF
14 NA NA TRBJ2-7 TRBV29-1 TGCAGCGTGAAGTTTATCAGGGAAACCTACGAGCAGTACTTC CSVKFIRETYEQYF
14 NA NA TRBJ1-6 TRBV19 TGTGCCAGTAGTATCACAGGGTCGGATTCACCCCTCCACTTT CASSITGSDSPLHF
16 NA TRBD1 TRBJ2-5 TRBV30 TGTGCCTGGAGCCACCCGCCGGGCAGGGGGCTAGAGACCCAGTACTTC CAWSHPPGRGLETQYF
12 NA NA TRBJ1-2 TRBV5-1 TGCGCCAGCAGCCAAGACAGTGAAGGCTACACCTTC CASSQDSEGYTF
12 NA TRBD1 TRBJ1-2 TRBV29-1 TGCAGCGTTGGAGGGGGCCTCTATGGCTACACCTTC CSVGGGLYGYTF
14 NA NA TRBJ2-7 TRBV5-6 TGTGCCAGCAGCTCGTGGGACGGGACATACGAGCAGTACTTC CASSSWDGTYEQYF
15 NA NA TRBJ2-2 TRBV7-9 TGTGCCAGCAGCCCGCTTAAGGGACCCACCGGGGAGCTGTTTTTT CASSPLKGPTGELFF
14 once NA TRBJ2-2 TRBV9 TGTGCCAGCAGCGTCCAGTGGGGGTCCGGGGAGCTGTTTTTT CASSVQWGSGELFF
11 few NA TRBJ2-5 TRBV5-1 TGCGCCAGCAGCGATACGGAGACCCAGTACTTC CASSDTETQYF
14 NA NA TRBJ2-3 TRBV7-3 TGTGCCAGCAGCCGAGGGGGTAGCACAGATACGCAGTATTTT CASSRGGSTDTQYF
11 NA NA TRBJ1-2 TRBV29-1 TGCAGCGTTGGATCAGACTATGGCTACACCTTC CSVGSDYGYTF
13 few NA TRBJ2-7 TRBV19 TGTGCCAGTAGTAAGGACAAGATCGGCGAGCAGTACTTC CASSKDKIGEQYF
18 NA TRBD1 TRBJ1-1 TRBV4-2 TGTGCCAGCAGCCAAGATGCCGCTCGGACAGGGGGCGACACTGAAGCTTTCTTT CASSQDAARTGGDTEAFF
11 NA NA TRBJ1-2 TRBV29-1 TGCAGCGTTGATCCGGAATATGGCTACACCTTC CSVDPEYGYTF
14 few NA TRBJ1-5 TRBV4-3 TGCGCCAGCAGCCAAGAGGTCCAAAATCAGCCCCAGCATTTT CASSQEVQNQPQHF
16 NA NA TRBJ2-3 TRBV2 TGTGCCAGCAGTGAATTTAGACTCTCGGGGACAGATACGCAGTATTTT CASSEFRLSGTDTQYF
13 NA TRBD2 TRBJ2-3 TRBV4-1 TGCGCCAGCAGCCTAGCGGGGGGGGATACGCAGTATTTT CASSLAGGDTQYF
16 few TRBD2 TRBJ2-3 TRBV30 TGTGCCTGGAGTGTACTGAGCGGGGGAAGTGCAGATACGCAGTATTTT CAWSVLSGGSADTQYF
11 few NA TRBJ2-2 TRBV20-1 TGCAGTGCTTATAACACCGGGGAGCTGTTTTTT CSAYNTGELFF
16 few TRBD2 TRBJ2-2 TRBV4-1 TGCGCCAGCAGCCCCGGGACTAGCGGGGCCGCCGGGGAGCTGTTTTTT CASSPGTSGAAGELFF
14 once NA TRBJ2-2 TRBV5-1 TGCGCCAGCAGCTCCGGGACTAACACCGGGGAGCTGTTTTTT CASSSGTNTGELFF
15 NA TRBD2 TRBJ2-1 TRBV10-3 TGTGCCATCAGTGACGGACTAGCGGGGGTCAATGAGCAGTTCTTC CAISDGLAGVNEQFF
14 NA TRBD2 TRBJ2-5 TRBV5-1 TGCGCCAGCAGCCCTAGCGGGAAACAAGAGACCCAGTACTTC CASSPSGKQETQYF
14 NA TRBD1 TRBJ1-5 TRBV30 TGTGCCTTAAATAAGGGACAGGGGGATCAGCCCCAGCATTTT CALNKGQGDQPQHF
13 NA NA TRBJ1-2 TRBV7-9 TGTGCCAGCAGCCGATGGGGACTCGATGGCTACACCTTC CASSRWGLDGYTF
15 NA NA TRBJ2-5 TRBV4-3 TGCGCCAGCAGCCAAGGGCCGGGCCAGGGAGAGACCCAGTACTTC CASSQGPGQGETQYF
15 NA NA TRBJ1-1 TRBV4-3 TGCGCCAGCAGCCAAGACCAAGGGACATGGACTGAAGCTTTCTTT CASSQDQGTWTEAFF
13 NA NA TRBJ2-1 TRBV27 TGTGCCAGCAGTTCCCCGGACGTGGGTAGGCAGTTCTTC CASSSPDVGRQFF
14 few NA TRBJ1-6 TRBV7-2 TGTGCCAGCAGCTTAGGACGGAATAATTCACCCCTCCACTTT CASSLGRNNSPLHF
17 NA TRBD1 TRBJ1-1 TRBV4-3 TGCGCCAGCAGCCAAAACCTACCGGGACAGGGGAACACTGAAGCTTTCTTT CASSQNLPGQGNTEAFF
15 NA TRBD1 TRBJ1-6 TRBV5-4 TGTGCCAGCAGCCTTTGGACAGGGGGCAATTCACCCCTCCACTTT CASSLWTGGNSPLHF
12 NA NA TRBJ1-6 TRBV30 TGTGCCTGGAGATCCCCTGGTTCACCCCTCCACTTT CAWRSPGSPLHF
14 NA TRBD2 TRBJ2-7 TRBV29-1 TGCAGCGTTGGTTCGGCGGGGGTTCGCTACGAGCAGTACTTC CSVGSAGVRYEQYF
14 few NA TRBJ1-6 TRBV7-2 TGTGCCAGCAGCTTAGCCAGGGATAATTCACCCCTCCACTTT CASSLARDNSPLHF
14 NA TRBD1 TRBJ2-1 TRBV16 TGTGCCAGCAGCCACGGACAGGGGGGGAATGAGCAGTTCTTC CASSHGQGGNEQFF